Described below is a single TCR beta chain sequence and its context. This entry comes from a study of CD8 T cells in Susac syndrome. The authors reverse transcribed roughly 0.5 to 1 ug RNA with random hexamers. TCRdb itself ran the immunoSEQ multiplex PCR reads through MiXCR, one entry per CDR3 protein. The sample yields around 95,000 distinct CDR3 sequences, 95% seen once. The CDR3 has 14 amino acids. V was trimmed by 1 base and J by 4 bases, leaving 9 bases between them. Germline V lookup: CDR1 SEHNR, CDR2 FQNEAQ (reference sequence). The sequenced sample consisted of CD8+ T cells from PBMCs. The clonotype originates from a human donor with Susac syndrome. The gene calls are TRBV7-9 and TRBJ2-3; possible D gene TRBD1, 6 bases. As DNA, the CDR3 is TGTGCCAGCAGCTTAGAGGGGGTAGCAGATACGCAGTATTTT. Its protein is CASSLEGVADTQYF.